The T cell receptor (beta chain) described here comes from a study of blood T cell repertoires in COVID-19. The wider study: Material from acute and convalescent COVID-19 was sourced from the United States, Italy and Spain. The cDNA or gDNA used as material had been derived from T cells, B-cell-depleted T cells, or PBMCs.

The germline V and J ends were trimmed by 5 bases and 8 bases, with 14 bases remaining between them. The CDR3 is made up of 14 amino acids. Germline V CDR1 and CDR2: KGHDR, SFDVKD. Participant ages covered roughly 18 to 89 years across about 25 US areas. Profiled with immunoSEQ multiplex PCR; TCRdb holds only in-frame clones, not every one. This table has 200,000 to 300,000 clones, roughly 88% appearing once. This rearrangement joins TRBV24-1 to TRBJ1-4; perhaps TRBD1 as D (5 bases). This clonotype originated in a woman in her forties or fifties who had recovered from COVID-19. Sequenced sample: PBMCs or T cells enriched from blood (not recorded which). Here the CDR3 reads CATSAGPGGEKLFF. CDR3 DNA sequence: TGTGCCACCAGTGCGGGCCCCGGGGGAGAAAAACTGTTTTTT.